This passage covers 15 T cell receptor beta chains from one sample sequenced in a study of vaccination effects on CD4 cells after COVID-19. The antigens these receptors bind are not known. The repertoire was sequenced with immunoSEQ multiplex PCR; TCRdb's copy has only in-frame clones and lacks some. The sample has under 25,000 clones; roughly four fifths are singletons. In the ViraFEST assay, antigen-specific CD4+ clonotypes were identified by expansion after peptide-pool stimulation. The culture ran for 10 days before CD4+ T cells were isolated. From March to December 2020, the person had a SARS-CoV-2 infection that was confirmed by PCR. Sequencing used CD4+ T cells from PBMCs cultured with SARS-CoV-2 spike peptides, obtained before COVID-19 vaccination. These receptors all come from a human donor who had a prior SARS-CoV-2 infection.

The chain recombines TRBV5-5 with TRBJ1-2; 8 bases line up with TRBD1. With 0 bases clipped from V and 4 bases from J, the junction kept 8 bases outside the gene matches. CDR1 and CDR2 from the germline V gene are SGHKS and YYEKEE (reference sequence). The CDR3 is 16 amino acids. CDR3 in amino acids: CASSLVQGAKLYGYTF. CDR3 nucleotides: TGTGCCAGCAGCTTGGTGCAGGGGGCGAAACTCTATGGCTACACCTTC.

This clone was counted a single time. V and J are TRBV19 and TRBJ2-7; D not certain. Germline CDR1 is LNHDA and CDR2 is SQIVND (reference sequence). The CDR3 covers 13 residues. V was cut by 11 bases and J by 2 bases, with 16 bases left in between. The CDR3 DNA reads TGTGCCTCGGCGGCGGCCCAAACCTACGAGCAGTACTTC. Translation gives CASAAAQTYEQYF.

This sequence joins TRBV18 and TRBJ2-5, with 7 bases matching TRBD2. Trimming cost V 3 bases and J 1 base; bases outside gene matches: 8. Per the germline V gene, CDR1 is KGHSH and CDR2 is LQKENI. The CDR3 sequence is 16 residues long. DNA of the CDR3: TGTGCCAGCTCACCTGGGGACTATCCAATCCAAGAGACCCAGTACTTC. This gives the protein CASSPGDYPIQETQYF.

The chain's CDR3 is CAISVGGQAYNEQFF. The CDR3, as DNA: TGTGCCATCTCCGTTGGGGGTCAAGCCTACAATGAGCAGTTCTTC. This rearrangement joins TRBV10-3 to TRBJ2-1; perhaps D is TRBD1 or TRBD2 (5 bases each). Germline loops: CDR1 ENHRY, CDR2 SYGVKD. The CDR3 is 15 amino acids. V was cut by 8 bases and J by 2 bases, with 16 bases left in between.

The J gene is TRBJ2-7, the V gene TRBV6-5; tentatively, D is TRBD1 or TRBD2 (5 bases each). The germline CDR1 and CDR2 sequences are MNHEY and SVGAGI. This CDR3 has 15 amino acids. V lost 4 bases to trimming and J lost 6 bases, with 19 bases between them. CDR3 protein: CASSSVSVRGVEQYF. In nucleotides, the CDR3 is TGTGCCAGCAGTTCCGTGTCAGTTCGGGGCGTCGAGCAGTACTTC.

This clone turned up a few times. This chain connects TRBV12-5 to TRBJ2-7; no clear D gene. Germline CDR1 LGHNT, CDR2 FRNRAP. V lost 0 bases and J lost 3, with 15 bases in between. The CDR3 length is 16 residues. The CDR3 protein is CASGLVLSQDFYEQYF. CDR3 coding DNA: TGTGCTAGTGGTTTGGTACTCTCCCAGGATTTCTACGAGCAGTACTTC.

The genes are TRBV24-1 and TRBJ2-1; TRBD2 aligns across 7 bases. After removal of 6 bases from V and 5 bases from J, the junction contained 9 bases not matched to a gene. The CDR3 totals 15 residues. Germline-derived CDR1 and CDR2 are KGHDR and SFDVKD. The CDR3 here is CATSRLASGHNEQFF. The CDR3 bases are TGTGCCACCAGTCGTTTGGCTAGCGGTCACAATGAGCAGTTCTTC.

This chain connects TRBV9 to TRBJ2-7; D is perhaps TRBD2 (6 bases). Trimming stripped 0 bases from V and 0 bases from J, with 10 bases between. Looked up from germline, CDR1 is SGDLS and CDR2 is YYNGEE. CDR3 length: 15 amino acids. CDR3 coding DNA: TGTGCCAGCAGCGTAGGCGGGACCAGCTCCTACGAGCAGTACTTC. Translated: CASSVGGTSSYEQYF.

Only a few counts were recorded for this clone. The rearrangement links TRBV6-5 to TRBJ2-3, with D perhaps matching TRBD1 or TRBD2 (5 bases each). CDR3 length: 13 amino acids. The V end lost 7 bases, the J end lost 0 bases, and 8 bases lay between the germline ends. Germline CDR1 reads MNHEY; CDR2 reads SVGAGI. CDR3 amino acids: CASKGPSTDTQYF. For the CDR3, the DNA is TGTGCCAGCAAGGGACCTAGCACAGATACGCAGTATTTT.

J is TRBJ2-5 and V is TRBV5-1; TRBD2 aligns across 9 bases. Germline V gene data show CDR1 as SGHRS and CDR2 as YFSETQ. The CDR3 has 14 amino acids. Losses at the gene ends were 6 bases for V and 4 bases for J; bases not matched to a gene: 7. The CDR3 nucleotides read TGCGCCAGCAATCCGGGCGGGGGGGGAGAGACCCAGTACTTC. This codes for CASNPGGGGETQYF.

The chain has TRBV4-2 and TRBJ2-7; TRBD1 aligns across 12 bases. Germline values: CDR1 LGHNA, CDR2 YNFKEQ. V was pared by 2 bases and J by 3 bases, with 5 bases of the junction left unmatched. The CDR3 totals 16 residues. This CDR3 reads CASSQLGTGGSYEQYF. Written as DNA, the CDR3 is TGTGCCAGCAGCCAACTCGGGACAGGGGGCAGCTACGAGCAGTACTTC.

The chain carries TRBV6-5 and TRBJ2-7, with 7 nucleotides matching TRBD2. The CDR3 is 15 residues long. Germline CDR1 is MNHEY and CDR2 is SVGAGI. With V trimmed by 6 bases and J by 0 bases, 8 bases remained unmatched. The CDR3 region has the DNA TGTGCCAGCAGCCCCTTGGGCGGGAGCTCCTACGAGCAGTACTTC. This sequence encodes CASSPLGGSSYEQYF.

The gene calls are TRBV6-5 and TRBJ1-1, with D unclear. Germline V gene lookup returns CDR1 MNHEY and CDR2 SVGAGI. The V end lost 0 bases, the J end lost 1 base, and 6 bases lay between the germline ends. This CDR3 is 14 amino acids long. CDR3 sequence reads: CASSYSPSNTEAFF. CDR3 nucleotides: TGTGCCAGCAGTTACTCTCCATCGAACACTGAAGCTTTCTTT.

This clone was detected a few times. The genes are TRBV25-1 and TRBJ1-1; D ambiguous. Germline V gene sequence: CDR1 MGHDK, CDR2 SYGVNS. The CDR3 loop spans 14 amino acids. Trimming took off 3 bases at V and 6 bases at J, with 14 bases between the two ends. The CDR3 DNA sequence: TGTGCCAGCAGTGAGGGCTTTTTCCTGGCTGAAGCTTTCTTT. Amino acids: CASSEGFFLAEAFF.

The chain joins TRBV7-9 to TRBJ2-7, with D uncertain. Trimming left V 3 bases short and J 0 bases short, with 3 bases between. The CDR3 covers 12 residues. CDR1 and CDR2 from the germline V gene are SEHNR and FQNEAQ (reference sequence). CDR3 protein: CASSFASYEQYF. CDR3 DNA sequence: TGTGCCAGCAGCTTCGCCTCCTACGAGCAGTACTTC.